Here is one T cell receptor (beta chain) with its context. This specimen belongs to a study of cytomegalovirus exposure and HLA in healthy donors. Background on the study: Earlier sequencing of about 179 million T cells yielded around 120 million unique TCR beta sequences.

The PCR contained 60 Vbeta and 13 Jbeta primers. Libraries were prepared by immunoSEQ multiplex PCR; TCRdb keeps only in-frame clonotypes and omits some of them. The sample lists around 140,000 clones; around 78% were seen once. The CDR3 consists of 15 residues. V was trimmed by 7 bases and J by 5 bases, leaving 20 bases between them. Germline values: CDR1 LGHNT, CDR2 FRNRAP. The chain is built from TRBV12-5 and TRBJ2-5, with a tentative D call TRBD2 (5 bases). The source is a woman under 30 in good health and CMV-seronegative. The specimen sequenced was PBMCs. CDR3 nucleotides: TGTGCTAGTGCCCCCCCCGCCATCGGCGGGGAGACCCAGTACTTC. Residues: CASAPPAIGGETQYF.